This TCR beta chain was recorded in a study of T cell responses to AZD1222 COVID-19 vaccine. The V end was cut by 4 bases, the J end by 2 bases, with 9 bases between. CDR3 length: 13 residues. Germline V gene lookup returns CDR1 KGHSH and CDR2 LQKENI. Libraries were prepared by immunoSEQ multiplex PCR; TCRdb keeps only in-frame clonotypes and omits some of them. The sample includes about 220,000 clones, approximately 94% of them seen just once. V and J are TRBV18 and TRBJ2-7, with D possibly matching TRBD1 (6 bases). Material: peripheral blood, obtained on day 0 of MenACWY control vaccination. The origin of this receptor is an adult in good health. CDR3 in amino acids: CASSLGAAYEQYF. CDR3 nucleotide sequence: TGTGCCAGCTCACTGGGGGCAGCCTACGAGCAGTACTTC.